The clone carrying this TCR beta chain has a count of ten or more. Its target is not known. TCR beta VDJ and CDR3 were profiled, and genomic DNA was the template. TCRdb re-analysed the reads in MiXCR, keeping a single row per CDR3 protein. This table has about 210,000 distinct CDR3 sequences, roughly 33% appearing once. This entry belongs to a study of CD8+CD57+ T cells in acquired aplastic anemia. Study as a whole: Sorted CD4+ plus CD8+ cells gave DNA averaging 3.2 ug. CD4+ reads averaged about 11 million in healthy donors.

Trimming shortened V by 5 bases and J by 7 bases, and 8 bases separated the two germline ends. The CDR3 totals 12 residues. Germline CDR1 LNHDA, CDR2 SQIVND (reference sequence). Broader study findings: Both patients and controls carried the same twenty-nine CD8+ CDR3 sequences. With respect to CD8+ Simpson's diversity, patients and controls did not differ significantly.

The V gene is TRBV19, the J gene TRBJ1-4; D call uncertain. This clonotype originated in a human donor in good health, serving as a control. The source material was sorted CD4+, CD8+, or CD8+CD57+ T cells (not recorded which) from PBMCs. DNA for the CDR3: TGTGCCAGTAGTTTGCGAGGTGAAAAACTGTTTTTT. This translates into CASSLRGEKLFF. The full variable domain, in which reference TRBV19 and TRBJ1-4 provide the parts outside the CDR3, is DGGITQSPKYLFRKEGQNVTLSCEQNLNHDAMYWYRQDPGQGLRLIYYSQIVNDFQKGDIAEGYSVSREKKESFPLTVTSAQKNPTAFYLCASSLRGEKLFFGSGTQLSVL.